The clone carrying this T cell receptor beta chain has a handful of counts. Each CDR3 protein is one row after TCRdb ran MiXCR on the RACE reads. The top ten clones hold about 8.2% of a sample with a few hundred thousand distinct CDR3 sequences, 5% to 6.5% of them seen once. This sample was included in a study of human T cells and chemical hapten exposure. Time point here: pre-sensitization, week 0. Treatment specified: therapeutic diphenylcyclopropenone sensitization with weekly scalp DPC. This sample comprised whole blood, obtained in connection with sensitization to the hapten diphenylcyclopropenone (DPC). The receptor was derived from a woman aged 18-29 years with alopecia areata. Some clones in this sample may be carry-over from other donors' samples.

The CDR3 here is CASSDLGGNEAFF. For the CDR3, the DNA is TGCGCCAGCAGTGATTTAGGGGGCAACGAAGCTTTCTTT. The gene calls are TRBV10-2 and TRBJ1-1, with 7 bases fitting TRBD1. The CDR3 loop spans 13 amino acids. Looked up from germline, CDR1 is WSHSY and CDR2 is SAAADI. V gave up 3 bases and J gave up 8 bases; unmatched junction bases: 6.